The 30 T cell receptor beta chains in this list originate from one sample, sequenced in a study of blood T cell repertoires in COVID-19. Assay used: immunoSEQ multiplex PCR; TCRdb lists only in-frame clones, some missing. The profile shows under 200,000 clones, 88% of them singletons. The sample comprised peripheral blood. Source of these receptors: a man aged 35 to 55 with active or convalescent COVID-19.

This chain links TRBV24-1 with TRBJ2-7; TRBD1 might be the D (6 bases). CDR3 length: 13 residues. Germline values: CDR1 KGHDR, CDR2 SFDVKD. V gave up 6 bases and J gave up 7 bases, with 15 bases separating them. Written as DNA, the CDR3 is TGTGCCACCAGTTCATTCCGAGGACAGGAGCAGTACTTC. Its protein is CATSSFRGQEQYF.

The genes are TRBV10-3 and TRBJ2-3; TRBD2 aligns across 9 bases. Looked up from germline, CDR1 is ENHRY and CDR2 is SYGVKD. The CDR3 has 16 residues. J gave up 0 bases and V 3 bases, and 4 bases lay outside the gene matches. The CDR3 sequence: CAISDRTSDSTDTQYF. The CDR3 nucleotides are TGTGCCATCAGTGACCGGACTAGCGACAGCACAGATACGCAGTATTTT.

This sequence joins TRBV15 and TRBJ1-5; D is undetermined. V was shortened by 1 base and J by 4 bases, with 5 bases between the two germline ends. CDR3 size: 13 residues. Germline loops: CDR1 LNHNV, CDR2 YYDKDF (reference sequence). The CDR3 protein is CATSRGPNQPQHF. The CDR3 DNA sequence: TGTGCCACCAGCAGAGGTCCGAATCAGCCCCAGCATTTT.

The CDR3 DNA sequence: TGTGCCAGCAGCCGATATCTAGCGGGGGGCACAGATACGCAGTATTTT. Translating gives CASSRYLAGGTDTQYF. The chain combines TRBV3-1 (or the pseudogene TRBV3-2) with TRBJ2-3; 10 nucleotides line up with TRBD2. Unmatched junction bases numbered 5, after V lost 4 bases and J lost 1 base. Per the germline V gene, CDR1 is LGHDT and CDR2 is YNNKEL (reference sequence). This CDR3 is built from 16 residues.

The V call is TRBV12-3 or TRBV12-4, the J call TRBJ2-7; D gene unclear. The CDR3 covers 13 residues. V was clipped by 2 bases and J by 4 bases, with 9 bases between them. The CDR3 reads CASSLRARYEQYF. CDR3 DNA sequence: TGTGCCAGCAGTTTACGAGCCAGGTACGAGCAGTACTTC.

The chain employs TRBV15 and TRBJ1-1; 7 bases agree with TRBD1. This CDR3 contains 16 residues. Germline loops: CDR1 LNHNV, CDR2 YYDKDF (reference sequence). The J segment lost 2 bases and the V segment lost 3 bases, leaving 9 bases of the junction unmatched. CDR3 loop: CATSSGDSSFNTEAFF. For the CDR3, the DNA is TGTGCCACCAGCAGCGGGGACAGTTCTTTCAACACTGAAGCTTTCTTT.

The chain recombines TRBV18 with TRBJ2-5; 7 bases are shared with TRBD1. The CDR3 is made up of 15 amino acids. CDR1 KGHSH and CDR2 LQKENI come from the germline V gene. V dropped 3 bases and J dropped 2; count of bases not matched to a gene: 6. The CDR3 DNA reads TGTGCCAGCTCACCGATGATGGGACAGCAAGAGACCCAGTACTTC. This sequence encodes CASSPMMGQQETQYF.

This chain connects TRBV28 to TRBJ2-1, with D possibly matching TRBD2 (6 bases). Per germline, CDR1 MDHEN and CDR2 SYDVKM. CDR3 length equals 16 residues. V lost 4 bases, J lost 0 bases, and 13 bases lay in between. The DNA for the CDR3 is TGTGCCAGCAGTTCTCTAGCGTCGAACTCCTACAATGAGCAGTTCTTC. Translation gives CASSSLASNSYNEQFF.

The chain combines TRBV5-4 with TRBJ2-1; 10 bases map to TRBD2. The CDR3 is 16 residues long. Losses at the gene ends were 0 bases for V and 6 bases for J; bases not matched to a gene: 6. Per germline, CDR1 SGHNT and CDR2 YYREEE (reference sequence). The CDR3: CASSLGGLAGANEQFF. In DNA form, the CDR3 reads TGTGCCAGCAGCTTGGGTGGGCTAGCGGGAGCCAATGAGCAGTTCTTC.

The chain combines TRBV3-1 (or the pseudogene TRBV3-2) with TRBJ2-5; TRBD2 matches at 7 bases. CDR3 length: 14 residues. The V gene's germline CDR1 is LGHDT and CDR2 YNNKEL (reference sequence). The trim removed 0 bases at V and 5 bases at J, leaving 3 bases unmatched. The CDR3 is CASSQDPGGETQYF. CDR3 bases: TGTGCCAGCAGCCAAGATCCCGGGGGGGAGACCCAGTACTTC.

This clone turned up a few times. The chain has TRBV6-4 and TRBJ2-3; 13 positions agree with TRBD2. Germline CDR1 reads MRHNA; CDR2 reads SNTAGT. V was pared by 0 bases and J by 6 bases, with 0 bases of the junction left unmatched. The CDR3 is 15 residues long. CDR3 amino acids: CASSDSTSGGDTQYF. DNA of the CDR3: TGTGCCAGCAGTGACTCGACTAGCGGGGGGGATACGCAGTATTTT.

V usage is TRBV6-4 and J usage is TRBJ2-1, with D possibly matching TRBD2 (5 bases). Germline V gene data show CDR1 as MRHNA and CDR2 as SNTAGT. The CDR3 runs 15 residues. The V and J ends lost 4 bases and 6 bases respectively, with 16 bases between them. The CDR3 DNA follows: TGTGCCAGCAGTGTCGCTAGCAGTTTGCCCAATGAGCAGTTCTTC. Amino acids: CASSVASSLPNEQFF.

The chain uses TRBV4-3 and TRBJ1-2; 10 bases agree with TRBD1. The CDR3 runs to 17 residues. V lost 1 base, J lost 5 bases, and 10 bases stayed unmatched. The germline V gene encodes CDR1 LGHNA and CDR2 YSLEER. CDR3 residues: CASSQVAGTGVRYGYTF. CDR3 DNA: TGCGCCAGCAGCCAAGTGGCCGGGACAGGGGTTCGGTATGGCTACACCTTC.

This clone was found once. CDR3 residues: CASRKQENTEAFF. In DNA form, the CDR3 reads TGTGCCAGCAGAAAACAAGAAAACACTGAAGCTTTCTTT. The rearrangement joins TRBV5-5 to TRBJ1-1; D unclear. V was cut by 5 bases and J by 2 bases, with 10 bases left in between. The CDR3 covers 13 residues. Germline CDR1 is SGHKS and CDR2 is YYEKEE (reference sequence).

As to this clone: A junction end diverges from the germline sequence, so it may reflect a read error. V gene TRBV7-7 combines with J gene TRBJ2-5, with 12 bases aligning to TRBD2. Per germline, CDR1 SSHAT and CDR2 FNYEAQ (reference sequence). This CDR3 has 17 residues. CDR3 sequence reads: CASSLSTSGRTAETQYF. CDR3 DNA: TGTGCTAGCAGCCTTTCGACTAGCGGGAGAACTGCTGAGACCCAGTACTTC.

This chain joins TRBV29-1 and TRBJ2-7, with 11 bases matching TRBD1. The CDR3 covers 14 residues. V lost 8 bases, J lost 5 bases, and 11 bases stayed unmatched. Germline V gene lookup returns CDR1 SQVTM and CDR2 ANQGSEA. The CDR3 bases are TGCAGCATCCGAACGGACAGGGGGCCTAACGAGCAGTACTTC. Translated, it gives CSIRTDRGPNEQYF.

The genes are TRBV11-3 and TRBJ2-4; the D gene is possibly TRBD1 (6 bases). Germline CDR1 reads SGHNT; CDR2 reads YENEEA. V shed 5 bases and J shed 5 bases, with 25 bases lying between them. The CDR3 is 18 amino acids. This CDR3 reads CASSPWTALNPGENIQYF. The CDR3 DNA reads TGTGCCAGCAGCCCCTGGACAGCCCTGAACCCCGGGGAAAACATTCAGTACTTC.

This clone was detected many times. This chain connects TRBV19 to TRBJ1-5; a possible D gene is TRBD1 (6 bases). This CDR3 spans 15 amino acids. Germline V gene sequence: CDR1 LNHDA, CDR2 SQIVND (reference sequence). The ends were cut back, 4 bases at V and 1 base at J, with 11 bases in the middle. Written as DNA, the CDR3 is TGTGCCAGTAGTACGGCGGGGGCGAGCAATCAGCCCCAGCATTTT. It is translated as CASSTAGASNQPQHF.

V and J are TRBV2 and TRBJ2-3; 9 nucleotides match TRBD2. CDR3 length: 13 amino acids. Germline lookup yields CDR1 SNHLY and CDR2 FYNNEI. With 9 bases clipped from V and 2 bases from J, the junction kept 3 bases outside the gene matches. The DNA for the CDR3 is TGTGCCAGAACTAGCGGGCCCACAGATACGCAGTATTTT. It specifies CARTSGPTDTQYF. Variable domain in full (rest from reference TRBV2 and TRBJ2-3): EPEVTQTPSHQVTQMGQEVILRCVPISNHLYFYWYRQILGQKVEFLVSFYNNEISEKSEIFDDQFSVERPDGSNFTLKIRSTKLEDSAMYFCARTSGPTDTQYFGPGTRLTVL.

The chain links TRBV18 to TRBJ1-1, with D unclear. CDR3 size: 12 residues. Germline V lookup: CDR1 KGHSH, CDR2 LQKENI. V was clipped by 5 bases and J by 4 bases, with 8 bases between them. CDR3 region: CASSGLVTEAFF. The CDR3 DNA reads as TGTGCCAGCTCAGGGCTCGTCACTGAAGCTTTCTTT.

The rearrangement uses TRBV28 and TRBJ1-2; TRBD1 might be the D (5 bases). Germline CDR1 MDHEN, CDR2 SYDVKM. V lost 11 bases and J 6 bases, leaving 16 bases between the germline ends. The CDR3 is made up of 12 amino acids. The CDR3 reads CASAAGTHGYTF. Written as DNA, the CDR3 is TGTGCCTCTGCTGCGGGGACCCATGGCTACACCTTC.

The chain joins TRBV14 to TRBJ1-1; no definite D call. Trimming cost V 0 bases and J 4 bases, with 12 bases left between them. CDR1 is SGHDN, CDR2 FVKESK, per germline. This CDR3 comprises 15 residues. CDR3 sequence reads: CASSQEAGAFTEAFF. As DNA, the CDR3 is TGTGCCAGCAGCCAAGAGGCAGGCGCCTTCACTGAAGCTTTCTTT.

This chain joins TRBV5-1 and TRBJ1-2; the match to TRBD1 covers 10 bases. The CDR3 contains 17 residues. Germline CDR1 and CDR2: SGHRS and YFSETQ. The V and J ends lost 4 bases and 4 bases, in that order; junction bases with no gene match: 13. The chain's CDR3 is CASSQGTGAGFGYGYTF. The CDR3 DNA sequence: TGCGCCAGCAGCCAGGGGACAGGGGCCGGATTTGGCTATGGCTACACCTTC.

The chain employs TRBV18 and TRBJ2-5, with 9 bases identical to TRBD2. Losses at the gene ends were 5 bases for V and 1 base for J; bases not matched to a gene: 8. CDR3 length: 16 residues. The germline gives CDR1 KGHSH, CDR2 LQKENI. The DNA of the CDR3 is TGTGCCAGCTCATCTATAGCGGGGGTTACCCAAGAGACCCAGTACTTC. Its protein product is CASSSIAGVTQETQYF.

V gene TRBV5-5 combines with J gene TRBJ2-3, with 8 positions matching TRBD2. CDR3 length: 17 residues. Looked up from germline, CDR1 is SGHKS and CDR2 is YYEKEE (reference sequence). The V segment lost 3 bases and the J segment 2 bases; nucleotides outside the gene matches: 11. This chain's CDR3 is CASSSPPAGGITDTQYF. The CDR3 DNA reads TGTGCCAGCAGCTCTCCCCCTGCGGGGGGCATCACAGATACGCAGTATTTT. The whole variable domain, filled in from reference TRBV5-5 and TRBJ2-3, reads DAGVTQSPTHLIKTRGQQVTLRCSPISGHKSVSWYQQVLGQGPQFIFQYYEKEERGRGNFPDRFSARQFPNYSSELNVNALLLGDSALYLCASSSPPAGGITDTQYFGPGTRLTVL.

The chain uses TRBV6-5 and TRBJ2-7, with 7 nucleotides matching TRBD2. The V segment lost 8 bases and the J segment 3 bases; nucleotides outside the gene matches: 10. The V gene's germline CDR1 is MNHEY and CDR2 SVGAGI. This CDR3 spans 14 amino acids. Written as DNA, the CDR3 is TGTGCCAGCGCGCGCGGGAGAGCATACTACGAGCAGTACTTC. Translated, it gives CASARGRAYYEQYF.

The CDR3 sequence: CASSLADRGGEQYF. DNA of the CDR3: TGCGCCAGCAGCTTGGCGGACAGGGGGGGAGAGCAGTACTTC. This chain connects TRBV5-1 to TRBJ2-7; 10 nucleotides agree with TRBD1. Germline V gene data show CDR1 as SGHRS and CDR2 as YFSETQ. The CDR3 covers 14 residues. V lost 0 bases, J lost 7 bases, and 4 bases stayed unmatched.

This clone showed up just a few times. CDR3 nucleotide sequence: TGTGCCAGTAGGAGACAGTCTGGAAACACCATATATTTT. Encoded protein: CASRRQSGNTIYF. V gene TRBV19 combines with J gene TRBJ1-3; maybe TRBD1 (5 bases). The V end was cut by 6 bases, the J end by 1 base, with 7 bases between. Germline V CDR1 and CDR2: LNHDA, SQIVND (reference sequence). The CDR3 runs 13 residues.

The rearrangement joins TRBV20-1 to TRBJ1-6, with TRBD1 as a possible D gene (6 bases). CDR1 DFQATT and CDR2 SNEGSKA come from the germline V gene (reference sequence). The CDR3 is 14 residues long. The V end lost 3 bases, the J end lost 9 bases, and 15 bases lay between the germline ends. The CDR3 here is CSASGQYNSSPLHF. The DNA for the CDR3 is TGCAGTGCTAGTGGACAGTATAATAGTTCACCCCTCCACTTT.

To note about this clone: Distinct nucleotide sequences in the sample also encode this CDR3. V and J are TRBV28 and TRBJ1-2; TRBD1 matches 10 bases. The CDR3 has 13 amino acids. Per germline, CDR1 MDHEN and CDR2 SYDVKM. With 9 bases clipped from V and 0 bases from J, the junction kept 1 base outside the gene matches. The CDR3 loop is CASGQGANYGYTF. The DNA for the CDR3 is TGTGCCAGTGGACAGGGGGCTAACTATGGCTACACCTTC.